This T cell receptor beta chain was profiled in a study of T cells in Graves' hyperthyroidism and ophthalmopathy. Study summary: Pretreatment peripheral blood was obtained at initial diagnosis. The study, taken as a whole, reports: The model anticipated ophthalmopathy a median around 6 months pre-onset.

The germline gives CDR1 SGHVS, CDR2 FQNEAQ. This CDR3 spans 18 amino acids. Trimming removed 1 base at V and 0 bases at J, with 16 bases between. RNA transcripts yielded amplified TCR beta CDR3 regions. Carried out on the TCR CDR3, a first-round RT-PCR used the HTBI primer set. TCRdb recomputed calls from the multiplex PCR reads with MiXCR, one row per CDR3 protein. Seen here are 300,000 to 400,000 distinct CDR3 sequences, approximately 15% observed once, and the top ten hold 11%. In making diagnoses, clinical symptoms, serum thyroxine and TRAb, thyroid ultrasound and orbital computed tomography were all used. This clonotype was detected ten times or more. As yet, its antigen is unknown.

The chain links TRBV7-8 to TRBJ1-3; tentatively, D is TRBD1 (6 bases). Sequenced sample: blood. The receptor was isolated from a woman in her sixties or seventies with Graves' hyperthyroidism. The CDR3 coding sequence is TGTGCCAGCAGCTTAGGAGGGGGGGATCTCCTCTCTGGAAACACCATATATTTT. This sequence encodes CASSLGGGDLLSGNTIYF.